Presented here are 23 T cell receptor beta chains from one specimen sequenced in a study of blood T cell repertoires in COVID-19. The assay was immunoSEQ multiplex PCR, and TCRdb's table has in-frame clones only and misses some. The sample contains approximately 81,000 clones, roughly 78% of which appear only once. The sample consisted of peripheral blood. The receptors were gathered from a human donor in a cohort sampled during active COVID-19.

A single count supports this clone. The rearrangement links TRBV6-1 to TRBJ1-3; a weak D match, TRBD1 (5 bases). V dropped 2 bases and J dropped 0 bases, with 8 bases sitting between them. Germline V gene data show CDR1 as MNHNS and CDR2 as SASEGT. This CDR3 is built from 15 residues. This CDR3 is CASSEQGTSGNTIYF. As DNA, the CDR3 is TGTGCCAGCAGTGAACAGGGAACCTCTGGAAACACCATATATTTT.

The rearrangement uses TRBV2 and TRBJ2-5; D might be TRBD2 (5 bases). Germline CDR1 is SNHLY and CDR2 is FYNNEI. Trimming pared 4 bases from V and 5 bases from J, leaving 11 bases between. The CDR3 runs to 13 residues. Here the CDR3 DNA reads TGTGCCAGCAGTGCTGGACTTAGCGAGACCCAGTACTTC. This sequence encodes CASSAGLSETQYF.

In its sample, this clone was seen many times. CDR3 coding DNA: TGTGCCAGCAGTTTTGGGCCTAACTATGGCTACACCTTC. Residues: CASSFGPNYGYTF. This chain connects TRBV6-2 or TRBV6-3 to TRBJ1-2, with D uncertain. The V and J ends lost 4 bases and 0 bases respectively, with 6 bases between them. This CDR3 region has 13 residues. Germline V gene lookup returns CDR1 MNHEY and CDR2 SVGEGT.

The chain combines TRBV7-2 with TRBJ1-2; no reliable D call. The CDR3 runs to 11 residues. V was cut by 5 bases and J by 1 base, with 2 bases left in between. CDR1 and CDR2 from the germline V gene are SGHTA and FQGNSA. The CDR3 here is CASSLNYGYTF. The CDR3 nucleotides read TGTGCCAGCAGCCTTAACTATGGCTACACCTTC.

This clone was counted a single time. This chain uses TRBV7-6 with TRBJ2-1, with 8 bases that match TRBD2. Trimming at V came to 2 bases and at J to 2 bases, leaving 5 bases not matched to a gene. The CDR3 contains 16 residues. Per germline, CDR1 SGHVS and CDR2 FNYEAQ. In nucleotides, the CDR3 is TGTGCCAGCAGCTTACTAGCGGGTACTACCTACAATGAGCAGTTCTTC. Encoded protein: CASSLLAGTTYNEQFF.

This rearrangement joins TRBV7-2 to TRBJ2-1; tentative D call: TRBD1 (5 bases). CDR1 is SGHTA, CDR2 FQGNSA, per germline. V gave up 5 bases and J gave up 9 bases, with 23 bases separating them. The CDR3 loop spans 16 amino acids. In DNA, the CDR3 is TGTGCCAGCAGCCAAGCGACAGCTTTAGTAGGAACTGAGCAGTTCTTC. This translates into CASSQATALVGTEQFF.

The chain carries TRBV6-5 and TRBJ1-1; possible D gene TRBD1, 5 bases. Germline CDR1 is MNHEY and CDR2 is SVGAGI. Trimming took 6 bases from V and 0 from J, leaving 8 bases between them. There are 13 residues in the CDR3. In DNA, the CDR3 is TGTGCCAGCAGCACAGGAATGAACACTGAAGCTTTCTTT. Amino acids: CASSTGMNTEAFF.

Ten or more counts support this clone. This chain joins TRBV5-6 and TRBJ2-7; tentatively, D is TRBD1 (6 bases). CDR1 and CDR2 from the germline V gene are SGHDT and YYEEEE. The CDR3 has 14 amino acids. The V and J ends lost 3 bases and 3 bases respectively, with 13 bases between them. CDR3 protein: CASSSSPTGYEQYF. The CDR3 DNA reads as TGTGCCAGCAGCTCCAGTCCGACAGGCTACGAGCAGTACTTC.

This clone was seen a few times. The chain links TRBV5-4 to TRBJ2-7; TRBD2 is a possible D gene (5 bases). The germline V gene encodes CDR1 SGHNT and CDR2 YYREEE (reference sequence). The CDR3 has 15 amino acids. Deletions cut 5 bases from V and 0 bases from J, with 15 bases between. The CDR3 loop is CASSYYRGSSYEQYF. As DNA, the CDR3 is TGTGCCAGCAGTTACTACCGTGGGAGCTCCTACGAGCAGTACTTC.

The genes are TRBV3-1 (or the pseudogene TRBV3-2) and TRBJ2-5; 7 bases map to TRBD2. The CDR3 extends over 14 amino acids. The V gene end was trimmed by 4 bases and the J gene end by 3 bases; junction bases not matched to a gene: 5. From germline, CDR1 is LGHDT and CDR2 YNNKEL (reference sequence). CDR3 region: CASSRSGVKETQYF. CDR3 DNA: TGTGCCAGCAGCCGCAGCGGGGTAAAAGAGACCCAGTACTTC.

This sequence joins TRBV6-6 and TRBJ1-2; D possibly corresponds to TRBD1 (5 bases). The CDR3 totals 14 residues. CDR1 and CDR2 from the germline V gene are MNHNY and SVGAGI (reference sequence). Trimming stripped 2 bases from V and 5 bases from J, with 12 bases between. The CDR3 is CASSYDGADYGYTF. DNA for the CDR3: TGTGCCAGCAGTTACGATGGGGCAGATTATGGCTACACCTTC.

This sequence joins TRBV3-1 (or the pseudogene TRBV3-2) and TRBJ2-2; unclear D gene. This CDR3 has 12 amino acids. CDR1 is LGHDT and CDR2 is YNNKEL in the germline V gene (reference sequence). Trimming cost V 5 bases and J 4 bases, with 5 bases left between them. The CDR3 coding sequence is TGTGCCAGCAGCTCGGGCACCGGGGAGCTGTTTTTT. Translating it yields CASSSGTGELFF.

The CDR3, as DNA: TGTGCCAGCAGCTTAGGTTTCCAGGGGGGTTTTGGTGAAGCTTTCTTT. This translates into CASSLGFQGGFGEAFF. The chain combines TRBV7-8 with TRBJ1-1, with 7 bases lining up with TRBD1. The J segment lost 7 bases and the V segment lost 1 base, leaving 12 bases of the junction unmatched. The CDR3 length is 16 residues. CDR1 and CDR2 from the germline V gene are SGHVS and FQNEAQ. Supplemented by reference TRBV7-8 and TRBJ1-1, the full variable domain reads GAGVSQSPRYKVAKRGQDVALRCDPISGHVSLFWYQQALGQGPEFLTYFQNEAQLDKSGLPSDRFFAERPEGSVSTLKIQRTQQEDSAVYLCASSLGFQGGFGEAFFGQGTRLTVV.

The rearrangement uses TRBV9 and TRBJ1-6; 9 bases line up with TRBD1. Trimming took 0 bases from V and 9 from J; bases not matched to a gene: 4. The CDR3 is 15 residues long. Per germline, CDR1 SGDLS and CDR2 YYNGEE. CDR3 loop: CASSVVGTGTSPLHF. CDR3 coding DNA: TGTGCCAGCAGCGTAGTTGGGACAGGGACTTCACCCCTCCACTTT.

The V call is TRBV9, the J call TRBJ1-3, with TRBD1 as a possible D gene (5 bases). CDR1 is SGDLS and CDR2 is YYNGEE in the germline V gene. The length of the CDR3 is 16 residues. V gave up 0 bases and J gave up 2 bases, with 12 bases separating them. CDR3 region: CASSVEGEAPGNTIYF. Written as DNA, the CDR3 is TGTGCCAGCAGCGTAGAAGGGGAGGCTCCTGGAAACACCATATATTTT.

This clone was found a few times. The rearrangement uses TRBV5-1 and TRBJ2-7; 7 bases line up with TRBD1. Germline V gene sequence: CDR1 SGHRS, CDR2 YFSETQ. With V trimmed by 0 bases and J by 2 bases, 14 bases remained unmatched. The CDR3 has 18 amino acids. For the CDR3, the DNA is TGCGCCAGCAGCTTGGACGAGCTTACAGGACAGGCGGCCTACGAGCAGTACTTC. This translates into CASSLDELTGQAAYEQYF.

The CDR3 bases are TGTGCCAGCAGTTCCGGACAGGGGATCGCTGGCTACACCTTC. It specifies CASSSGQGIAGYTF. The chain couples TRBV28 to TRBJ1-2, with TRBD1 identical over 9 bases. V lost 4 bases, J lost 7 bases, and 7 bases stayed unmatched. CDR3 size: 14 residues. Germline V gene sequence: CDR1 MDHEN, CDR2 SYDVKM.

The rearrangement links TRBV7-9 to TRBJ1-2; D gene ambiguous. The germline V and J ends were trimmed by 7 bases and 5 bases, with 26 bases remaining between them. Germline loops: CDR1 SEHNR, CDR2 FQNEAQ (reference sequence). CDR3 length: 17 amino acids. CDR3 in amino acids: CASTTNRREGGRYGYTF. The DNA of the CDR3 is TGTGCCAGCACAACAAACCGTCGAGAAGGAGGGAGGTATGGCTACACCTTC.

The gene calls are TRBV4-2 and TRBJ1-2, with D possibly being TRBD1 (6 bases). Germline V CDR1 and CDR2: LGHNA, YNFKEQ. CDR3 length equals 15 residues. V lost 4 bases and J 2 bases, leaving 14 bases between the germline ends. The CDR3: CASSPEIGGNYGYTF. CDR3 coding DNA: TGTGCCAGCAGCCCCGAGATAGGGGGAAACTATGGCTACACCTTC.

The chain carries TRBV12-3 or TRBV12-4 and TRBJ1-2, with D possibly TRBD1 on 6 matching bases. The CDR3 is made up of 13 amino acids. The V and J ends lost 5 bases and 7 bases respectively, with 14 bases between them. The CDR3: CASSGQSHIGYTF. CDR3 nucleotides: TGTGCCAGCAGTGGACAGTCCCATATTGGCTACACCTTC.

The chain combines TRBV4-2 with TRBJ2-1; 11 bases are a match to TRBD2. Germline CDR1 LGHNA, CDR2 YNFKEQ. CDR3 size: 17 residues. V lost 3 bases to trimming and J lost 10 bases; unmatched junction nucleotides: 14. The DNA of the CDR3 is TGTGCCAGCAGCCACCCGCCGCCGGGACTAGCGGTCAGGGAGCAGTTCTTC. Its protein is CASSHPPPGLAVREQFF.

J is TRBJ2-2 and V is TRBV13, with TRBD2 matching 7 bases. With V trimmed by 5 bases and J by 1 base, 7 bases remained unmatched. CDR1 and CDR2 (germline): PRHDT, FYEKMQ (reference sequence). This CDR3 region has 16 residues. CDR3 amino acids: CASSLFGGVNTGELFF. The CDR3 DNA sequence: TGTGCCAGCAGCCTTTTTGGGGGGGTGAACACCGGGGAGCTGTTTTTT.

The chain has TRBV19 and TRBJ1-2; 7 bases align to TRBD1. This CDR3 has 14 residues. Trimming took 5 bases from V and 5 from J; bases not matched to a gene: 8. The V gene's germline CDR1 is LNHDA and CDR2 SQIVND (reference sequence). CDR3 sequence (DNA): TGTGCCAGTAGTCCGACAGGGATTGATTATGGCTACACCTTC. Encoded protein: CASSPTGIDYGYTF.